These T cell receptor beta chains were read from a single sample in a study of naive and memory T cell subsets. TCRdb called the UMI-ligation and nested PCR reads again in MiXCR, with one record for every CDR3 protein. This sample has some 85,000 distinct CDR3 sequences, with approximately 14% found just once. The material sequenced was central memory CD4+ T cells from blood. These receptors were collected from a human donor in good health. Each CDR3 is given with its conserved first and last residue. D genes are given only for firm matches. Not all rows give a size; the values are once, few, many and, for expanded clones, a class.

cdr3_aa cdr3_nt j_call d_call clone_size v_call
CASRRGLVSTIYF TGTGCCAGCCGGCGGGGCCTGGTTAGTACCATATATTTT TRBJ1-3 . few TRBV12-3/TRBV12-4
CASSRGLDTGELFF TGCGCCAGCAGCAGGGGACTGGACACCGGGGAGCTGTTTTTT TRBJ2-2 . few TRBV10-1
CAIRGPYNEQFF TGTGCCATCAGGGGACCCTACAATGAGCAGTTCTTC TRBJ2-1 . many TRBV7-6
CASSLKGRGFYEQYF TGTGCCAGCAGTTTAAAGGGCAGGGGGTTCTACGAGCAGTACTTC TRBJ2-7 TRBD1 . TRBV27
CASSFSRQASYGYTF TGTGCCAGCAGCTTCTCGCGGCAGGCGAGCTATGGCTACACCTTC TRBJ1-2 . . TRBV5-4
CASSSGTGGPGAKNIQYF TGTGCCAGCAGCTCGGGGACAGGTGGACCTGGGGCCAAAAACATTCAGTACTTC TRBJ2-4 TRBD1 . TRBV11-3
CASSFKYTGELFF TGTGCCAGCAGTTTCAAGTACACCGGGGAGCTGTTTTTT TRBJ2-2 . few TRBV12-3/TRBV12-4
CASSSGEPSTDTQYF TGTGCCAGCAGCTCAGGGGAACCAAGCACAGATACGCAGTATTTT TRBJ2-3 . . TRBV28
CASSLEDRGAEAFF TGCGCCAGCAGCTTGGAGGACAGGGGTGCTGAAGCTTTCTTT TRBJ1-1 TRBD1 . TRBV5-1
CASSLGPSSTDTQYF TGTGCCAGCAGCTTGGGGCCCAGCAGCACAGATACGCAGTATTTT TRBJ2-3 . many TRBV5-6
CASSSRTANTEAFF TGCGCCAGCAGCTCAAGGACTGCGAACACTGAAGCTTTCTTT TRBJ1-1 . many TRBV5-1
CASSRTGPTSGSTDTQYF TGTGCCAGCAGCCGGACAGGTCCGACTAGCGGAAGCACAGATACGCAGTATTTT TRBJ2-3 TRBD2 . TRBV7-3
CASRGEGGTEAFF TGTGCCAGCAGGGGGGAGGGGGGCACTGAAGCTTTCTTT TRBJ1-1 . few TRBV12-3/TRBV12-4
CASRGGGGSTDTQYF TGCGCCAGCAGAGGCGGCGGGGGGAGCACAGATACGCAGTATTTT TRBJ2-3 TRBD2 few TRBV5-1
CSVPSGANVLTF TGCAGTGTACCCTCTGGGGCCAACGTCCTGACTTTC TRBJ2-6 . few TRBV20-1
CASRDRAETQYF TGTGCCAGCAGGGACAGGGCAGAGACCCAGTACTTC TRBJ2-5 TRBD1 . TRBV2
CASSLARLARNNEQFF TGCGCCAGCAGCTTGGCCCGGCTAGCGCGTAACAATGAGCAGTTCTTC TRBJ2-1 . few TRBV5-1
CASSQNIGLNTEAFF TGCGCCAGCAGCCAGAACATCGGACTGAACACTGAAGCTTTCTTT TRBJ1-1 . many TRBV4-1
CSAMGTLAGDLNEQFF TGCAGTGCTATGGGGACACTAGCGGGAGATTTGAATGAGCAGTTCTTC TRBJ2-1 TRBD2 few TRBV20-1
CAWSVQANEQFF TGTGCCTGGAGTGTACAAGCAAATGAGCAGTTCTTC TRBJ2-1 . few TRBV30
CASSQEAGRNSPLHF TGTGCCAGCAGCCAAGAAGCAGGGCGGAATTCACCCCTCCACTTT TRBJ1-6 . many TRBV4-2
CATSDQSHTDTQYF TGTGCCACCAGTGACCAAAGTCACACAGATACGCAGTATTTT TRBJ2-3 . . TRBV24-1
CSANEGGPDETQYF TGCAGTGCTAACGAGGGAGGCCCGGACGAGACCCAGTACTTC TRBJ2-5 . few TRBV20-1
CSARDRPGRAEAFF TGCAGTGCTAGAGATCGGCCAGGTCGCGCTGAAGCTTTCTTT TRBJ1-1 . few TRBV20-1
CASSPNRGLGGNEQFF TGCGCCAGCAGCCCAAACAGGGGATTGGGTGGCAATGAGCAGTTCTTC TRBJ2-1 TRBD1 . TRBV4-3
CASRPSGAKGYGYTF TGTGCCAGCCGACCTTCCGGGGCCAAGGGCTATGGCTACACCTTC TRBJ1-2 . few TRBV6-5
CASSLQPGGNYGYTF TGTGCCAGCAGCCTACAGCCAGGGGGTAACTATGGCTACACCTTC TRBJ1-2 TRBD1 . TRBV7-3
CASSPGTSGSLNEQYF TGCGCCAGCAGCCCAGGGACTAGCGGGAGTCTGAACGAGCAGTACTTC TRBJ2-7 TRBD2 few TRBV5-1
CASSPGQDHSGNTIYF TGTGCCAGCAGCCCCGGACAGGATCACTCTGGAAACACCATATATTTT TRBJ1-3 TRBD1 few TRBV9
CASSYGTSQETQYF TGTGCCAGCAGCTACGGGACGAGCCAAGAGACCCAGTACTTC TRBJ2-5 . many TRBV11-2
CASTGSGANVLTF TGTGCCAGCACCGGCTCTGGGGCCAACGTCCTGACTTTC TRBJ2-6 . . TRBV7-2
CSAYEGYTDTQYF TGCAGTGCTTACGAGGGGTACACAGATACGCAGTATTTT TRBJ2-3 . . TRBV20-1
CASSLGREPYNEQFF TGTGCCAGCAGCTTAGGAAGGGAACCTTACAATGAGCAGTTCTTC TRBJ2-1 . . TRBV7-7
CASSSDQSGGDSPLHF TGTGCCAGCAGCTCGGATCAGTCAGGGGGGGATTCACCCCTCCACTTT TRBJ1-6 TRBD1 once TRBV5-4
CSVGRGLAEAFF TGCAGCGTTGGCAGGGGCCTAGCGGAAGCTTTCTTT TRBJ1-1 . few TRBV29-1
CASTRLAGGGTGELFF TGCGCCAGCACCCGTCTAGCGGGAGGGGGTACCGGGGAGCTGTTTTTT TRBJ2-2 TRBD2 . TRBV4-3
CASSLDLRGNQPQHF TGTGCCAGCAGCTTAGATCTTAGGGGCAATCAGCCCCAGCATTTT TRBJ1-5 . . TRBV7-2
CASSPTSGRAQETQYF TGTGCCAGCAGCCCCACTAGCGGGAGGGCCCAAGAGACCCAGTACTTC TRBJ2-5 TRBD2 . TRBV3-1
CASSQGGLAGEEQFF TGCGCCAGCAGCCAAGGGGGACTAGCGGGAGAGGAGCAGTTCTTC TRBJ2-1 TRBD2 many TRBV4-1
CASSRGQDPNQPQHF TGCGCCAGCAGTCGCGGACAGGACCCCAACCAGCCCCAGCATTTT TRBJ1-5 TRBD1 . TRBV4-1
CASGLGGGTTREQFF TGTGCTAGTGGTTTGGGTGGGGGAACCACCCGTGAGCAGTTCTTC TRBJ2-1 . few TRBV12-5
CASSPLEGADTQYF TGTGCCAGCTCACCACTGGAGGGTGCAGATACGCAGTATTTT TRBJ2-3 . . TRBV18
CASSLNGLAEETQYF TGCGCCAGCAGCTTGAACGGACTAGCGGAAGAGACCCAGTACTTC TRBJ2-5 TRBD2 . TRBV5-1
CASRLQDPPDQMAQHF TGTGCCAGCAGACTTCAAGACCCCCCTGATCAAATGGCCCAGCATTTT TRBJ1-5 . many TRBV28
CSAKGLAGAITHEQYF TGCAGTGCTAAGGGACTAGCGGGAGCAATAACCCACGAGCAGTACTTC TRBJ2-7 TRBD2 . TRBV20-1
CSAPGTSGKKRDTQYF TGCAGTGCGCCCGGGACTAGCGGGAAAAAACGAGATACGCAGTATTTT TRBJ2-3 TRBD2 few TRBV20-1
CASSRDRLYNEQFF TGTGCCAGCTCACGAGACAGGTTGTACAATGAGCAGTTCTTC TRBJ2-1 . few TRBV18
CASSFRTSGSGTDTQYF TGTGCCAGCAGTTTCCGGACTAGCGGGAGTGGCACAGATACGCAGTATTTT TRBJ2-3 TRBD2 few TRBV12-3/TRBV12-4
CSASRAGTSGYNEQFF TGCAGTGCTAGTCGGGCCGGGACTAGCGGGTACAATGAGCAGTTCTTC TRBJ2-1 TRBD2 . TRBV20-1
CASSLEENYGYTF TGTGCCAGCAGCTTAGAAGAGAACTATGGCTACACCTTC TRBJ1-2 . many TRBV7-2
CASSIGGLARLGSFDEQFF TGTGCCAGTAGTATCGGGGGACTAGCGAGACTGGGTTCGTTCGATGAGCAGTTCTTC TRBJ2-1 TRBD2 many TRBV19